This passage covers 8 T cell receptor beta chains from one sample sequenced in a study of cytomegalovirus exposure and HLA in healthy donors. 13 Jbeta primers and 60 Vbeta primers were used for the PCR. Some clones are missing from TCRdb's copy, which holds only in-frame ones; the method was immunoSEQ multiplex PCR. The sample records some 89,000 clones, around 85% being singletons. Material for sequencing was PBMCs. The receptors were sampled from a man aged 35-49 years in good health and CMV-seropositive.

The V call is TRBV30, the J call TRBJ2-3, with D tentatively TRBD1 (5 bases). Germline V CDR1 and CDR2: GTSNPN, SVGIG (reference sequence). The CDR3 length is 14 residues. Trimming stripped 2 bases from V and 4 bases from J, with 13 bases between. The CDR3 loop is CAWSISDTADTQYF. The DNA of the CDR3 is TGTGCCTGGAGTATATCGGACACCGCAGATACGCAGTATTTT.

This chain uses TRBV28 with TRBJ1-2, with TRBD1 matching over 7 bases. The J segment lost 5 bases and the V segment lost 4 bases, leaving 10 bases of the junction unmatched. The length of the CDR3 is 15 residues. Germline CDR1 reads MDHEN; CDR2 reads SYDVKM. Here the CDR3 reads CASSSTGPPGYGYTF. The CDR3, as DNA: TGTGCCAGCAGTTCGACAGGGCCCCCCGGGTATGGCTACACCTTC.

V usage is TRBV10-1 and J usage is TRBJ2-3, with a tentative D call TRBD2 (6 bases). The CDR3 consists of 15 residues. V was pared by 0 bases and J by 4 bases, with 11 bases between. CDR1 is WNHNN, CDR2 SYGVQD, per germline (reference sequence). This CDR3 is CASSESAGTADTQYF. CDR3 coding DNA: TGCGCCAGCAGTGAGTCAGCGGGTACCGCAGATACGCAGTATTTT.

CDR3 bases: TGTGCCAGCAGCCAAGCGGGGACTAGCTACACAGATACGCAGTATTTT. Translating gives CASSQAGTSYTDTQYF. The chain has TRBV4-2 and TRBJ2-3, with 9 bases that match TRBD2. The length of the CDR3 is 16 residues. CDR1 and CDR2 from the germline V gene are LGHNA and YNFKEQ. With 1 base clipped from V and 2 bases from J, the junction kept 4 bases outside the gene matches.

V usage is TRBV7-8 and J usage is TRBJ1-2; D may be TRBD1 (5 bases). The CDR3 totals 17 residues. V lost 5 bases and J 0 bases, leaving 19 bases between the germline ends. CDR1 and CDR2 from the germline V gene are SGHVS and FQNEAQ. Here the CDR3 DNA reads TGTGCCAGCAGCGCCCGCGGGGCGAGGATCTCTAACTATGGCTACACCTTC. Translating gives CASSARGARISNYGYTF.

The rearrangement links TRBV5-1 to TRBJ2-1; 10 bases match TRBD2. CDR3 size: 15 residues. Per germline, CDR1 SGHRS and CDR2 YFSETQ. Trimming removed 0 bases from V and 7 bases from J; junction bases left unmatched: 4. The CDR3 coding sequence is TGCGCCAGCAGCTTGGAGGCAGCGGGAGGGAATGAGCAGTTCTTC. Encoded protein: CASSLEAAGGNEQFF.

The V call is TRBV5-4, the J call TRBJ2-7, with 8 bases matching TRBD1. CDR3 length equals 16 residues. The junction had 5 bases not matched to a gene; V was cut back by 0 bases and J by 0 bases. Germline V gene data show CDR1 as SGHNT and CDR2 as YYREEE (reference sequence). In nucleotides, the CDR3 is TGTGCCAGCAGCTTGGCCCAGGGGGCTATCTCCTACGAGCAGTACTTC. It yields the protein CASSLAQGAISYEQYF. Supplemented by reference TRBV5-4 and TRBJ2-7, the full variable domain reads ETGVTQSPTHLIKTRGQQVTLRCSSQSGHNTVSWYQQALGQGPQFIFQYYREEENGRGNFPPRFSGLQFPNYSSELNVNALELDDSALYLCASSLAQGAISYEQYFGPGTRLTVT.

This chain uses TRBV27 with TRBJ2-7, with D unresolved. The CDR3 is 14 amino acids. Germline CDR1 is MNHEY and CDR2 is SMNVEV (reference sequence). V dropped 5 bases and J dropped 5 bases, with 16 bases sitting between them. The CDR3 spells CASSPKPRINEQYF. Here the CDR3 DNA reads TGTGCCAGCAGTCCCAAGCCTAGGATCAACGAGCAGTACTTC.